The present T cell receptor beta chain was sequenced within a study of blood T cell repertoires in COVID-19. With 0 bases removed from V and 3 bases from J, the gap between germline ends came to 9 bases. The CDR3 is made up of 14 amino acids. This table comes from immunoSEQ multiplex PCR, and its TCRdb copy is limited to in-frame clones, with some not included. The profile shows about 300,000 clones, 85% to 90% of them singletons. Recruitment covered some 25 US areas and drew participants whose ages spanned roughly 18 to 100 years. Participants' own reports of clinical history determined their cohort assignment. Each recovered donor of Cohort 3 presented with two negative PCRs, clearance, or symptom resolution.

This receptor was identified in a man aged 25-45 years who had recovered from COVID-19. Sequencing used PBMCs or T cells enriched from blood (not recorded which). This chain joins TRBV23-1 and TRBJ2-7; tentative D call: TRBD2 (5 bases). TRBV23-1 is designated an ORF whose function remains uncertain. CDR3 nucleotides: TGCGCCAGCAGTCAATCGCCCGAGGGCTACGAGCAGTACTTC. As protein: CASSQSPEGYEQYF.